This passage covers 20 T cell receptor beta chains from one sample sequenced in a study of identical twins. MiXCR, run by TCRdb on the 5' RACE reads, gives a single entry per CDR3 protein. Of some 1,700,000 distinct CDR3 sequences listed, about 32% are singletons. Sequencing was carried out using cord blood. All receptors come from a newborn girl in good health.

This clonotype was recorded a few times. V usage is TRBV28 and J usage is TRBJ2-7; D may correspond to TRBD1 or TRBD2 (6 bases each). Germline V CDR1 and CDR2: MDHEN, SYDVKM. V lost 7 bases, J lost 4 bases, and 14 bases lay in between. CDR3 length: 13 amino acids. The CDR3 bases are TGTGCCAGCATGCTGGGGGGCACTTACGAGCAGTACTTC. This translates into CASMLGGTYEQYF.

This sequence joins TRBV20-1 and TRBJ2-3, with TRBD1 as a possible D gene (6 bases). Germline lookup yields CDR1 DFQATT and CDR2 SNEGSKA (reference sequence). V was trimmed by 3 bases and J by 1 base, leaving 11 bases between them. CDR3 size: 14 residues. Here the CDR3 DNA reads TGCAGTGCTAGCGGACAGTCTCGCACAGATACGCAGTATTTT. It is translated as CSASGQSRTDTQYF.

This clonotype was seen more than once but under ten times. This chain links TRBV10-3 with TRBJ2-1; 7 bases are shared with TRBD2. The CDR3 consists of 15 residues. J lost 4 bases, V lost 2 bases, and 5 bases had no gene match. CDR1 and CDR2 from the germline V gene are ENHRY and SYGVKD. The CDR3 protein is CAISERTRRYNEQFF. CDR3 nucleotide sequence: TGTGCCATCAGTGAGAGGACTAGGCGTTACAATGAGCAGTTCTTC.

V and J are TRBV6-5 and TRBJ2-2, with a tentative D call TRBD1 (6 bases). This CDR3 has 15 residues. Germline loops: CDR1 MNHEY, CDR2 SVGAGI. V was pared by 3 bases and J by 7 bases, with 15 bases between. CDR3 coding DNA: TGTGCCAGCAGTTATGGTGGGGGCAGAGGCGGGGAGCTGTTTTTT. Translated: CASSYGGGRGGELFF.

The gene calls are TRBV7-2 and TRBJ2-1, with TRBD2 identical over 13 bases. The CDR3 runs 17 residues. Germline trimming cut 5 bases from V and 7 bases from J; bases unmatched to any gene: 11. CDR1 and CDR2 from the germline V gene are SGHTA and FQGNSA. The CDR3, as DNA: TGTGCCAGCAGCCCCCAAATTAGGGGACTAGCGGGAAATGAGCAGTTCTTC. As protein: CASSPQIRGLAGNEQFF.

This clonotype was detected many times. A read error may explain this, as a much larger clone is one base away. The chain employs TRBV2 and TRBJ2-7; unclear D gene. Germline-derived CDR1 and CDR2 are SNHLY and FYNNEI. The CDR3 has 9 residues. The germline V and J ends were trimmed by 6 bases and 4 bases, with 1 base remaining between them. The DNA for the CDR3 is TGTGCCAGCAGGTACGAGCAGTACTTC. Translated: CASRYEQYF. Full variable domain (missing parts from reference TRBV2 and TRBJ2-7): EPEVTQTPSHQVTQMGQEVILRCVPISNHLYFYWYRQILGQKVEFLVSFYNNEISEKSEIFDDQFSVERPDGSNFTLKIRSTKLEDSAMYFCASRYEQYFGPGTRLTVT.

This clonotype was seen a handful of times. The chain uses TRBV6-1 and TRBJ2-3; D perhaps matches TRBD2 (6 bases). The CDR3 extends over 16 amino acids. Germline CDR1 reads MNHNS; CDR2 reads SASEGT. The germline V and J ends were trimmed by 2 bases and 6 bases, with 18 bases remaining between them. The CDR3 sequence: CASSESGGGISDTQYF. The DNA for the CDR3 is TGTGCCAGCAGTGAAAGCGGTGGGGGGATCAGCGATACGCAGTATTTT.

The chain employs TRBV12-3 or TRBV12-4 and TRBJ1-3; TRBD1 matches 9 bases. J was trimmed by 9 bases and V by 6 bases; bases with no gene match: 3. The CDR3 spans 12 residues. The DNA of the CDR3 is TGTGCCAGCAGCCAACAGGGGGCCACCATATATTTT. Protein product: CASSQQGATIYF.

The rearrangement uses TRBV4-2 and TRBJ2-1; 10 bases fit TRBD2. Looked up from germline, CDR1 is LGHNA and CDR2 is YNFKEQ. J gave up 2 bases and V 1 base, and 11 bases lay outside the gene matches. The CDR3 runs 19 residues. The CDR3 sequence is CASSQAPASGGLTYNEQFF. The CDR3 DNA follows: TGTGCCAGCAGCCAAGCTCCTGCTAGCGGGGGCCTGACCTACAATGAGCAGTTCTTC.

V usage is TRBV19 and J usage is TRBJ2-1, with 9 bases aligning to TRBD2. CDR1 is LNHDA, CDR2 SQIVND, per germline (reference sequence). The CDR3 extends over 15 amino acids. V shed 4 bases and J 7 bases; nucleotides not matched to a gene: 8. This CDR3 is CASSRLAGTKNEQFF. CDR3 DNA: TGTGCCAGTAGTAGGCTAGCGGGGACAAAAAATGAGCAGTTCTTC.

This clonotype was seen a few times. This chain uses TRBV28 with TRBJ2-4, with 12 bases lining up with TRBD1. Germline trimming cut 4 bases from V and 5 bases from J; bases unmatched to any gene: 3. This CDR3 contains 15 residues. Germline-derived CDR1 and CDR2 are MDHEN and SYDVKM. This CDR3 is CASSWGQGAQNIQYF. The CDR3 nucleotides are TGTGCCAGCAGTTGGGGACAGGGGGCACAAAACATTCAGTACTTC.

This clonotype occurred many times. The rearrangement links TRBV27 to TRBJ2-5, with D perhaps assigned TRBD1 or TRBD2 (5 bases each). The CDR3 extends over 13 amino acids. Trimming took 8 bases from V and 2 from J, leaving 12 bases between them. The germline CDR1 and CDR2 sequences are MNHEY and SMNVEV (reference sequence). The CDR3: CASEGPLQETQYF. For the CDR3, the DNA is TGTGCCAGCGAGGGACCCCTTCAAGAGACCCAGTACTTC.

The rearrangement links TRBV12-3 or TRBV12-4 to TRBJ2-1; TRBD2 matches 7 bases. J gave up 15 bases and V 0 bases, and 8 bases lay outside the gene matches. The CDR3 runs to 13 residues. DNA for the CDR3: TGTGCCAGCAGTTTAGCGGGAGGGCGCCCAGCGTTCTTC. This gives the protein CASSLAGGRPAFF.

This clonotype appeared a few times. The chain recombines TRBV24-1 with TRBJ2-1; 14 bases align to TRBD2. This CDR3 has 18 amino acids. Trimming removed 1 base from V and 3 bases from J; junction bases left unmatched: 4. In germline, CDR1 is KGHDR, CDR2 SFDVKD. In nucleotides, the CDR3 is TGTGCCACCAGTGATTTTGGGACTAGCGGGAGCTTCTACAATGAGCAGTTCTTC. This encodes CATSDFGTSGSFYNEQFF.

This clonotype has more than one count but fewer than ten. The chain is built from TRBV5-1 and TRBJ2-4; D may be TRBD1 (6 bases). The DNA end favors TRBJ2-7, so the J call may be wrong. This CDR3 spans 14 amino acids. In germline, CDR1 is SGHRS, CDR2 YFSETQ. CDR3 sequence (DNA): TGCGCCAGCAGCTTGGACACAGGGCCAGACGAGCAGTACTTC. Amino acids: CASSLDTGPDEQYF.

This chain links TRBV20-1 with TRBJ1-2, with a weak D call TRBD1 (5 bases). The germline V gene encodes CDR1 DFQATT and CDR2 SNEGSKA (reference sequence). V gave up 4 bases and J gave up 3 bases, with 9 bases separating them. The CDR3 is 12 amino acids. CDR3 protein: CSATGVYYGYTF. The CDR3 region has the DNA TGCAGTGCTACGGGGGTGTACTATGGCTACACCTTC.

Concerning this clonotype itself: A much more abundant neighbour one base away suggests this may be a read error. The V and J genes are TRBV29-1 and TRBJ2-4, with 9 bases fitting TRBD1. Germline assignment: CDR1 SQVTM and CDR2 ANQGSEA. The CDR3 runs to 12 residues. CDR3 loop: CDYRGPKNIQYF. The CDR3 DNA reads as TGCGATTACAGGGGGCCCAAAAACATTCAGTACTTC.

The rearrangement joins TRBV6-1 to TRBJ2-1; 8 nucleotides align to TRBD2. CDR1 and CDR2 from the germline V gene are MNHNS and SASEGT. CDR3 length: 18 residues. Trimming at V came to 6 bases and at J to 8 bases, leaving 21 bases not matched to a gene. CDR3 nucleotide sequence: TGTGCCAGCAGCCCCCGAGCGGGAGTTGTTCTATTGAGGCATGAGCAGTTCTTC. Translation gives CASSPRAGVVLLRHEQFF.

The genes are TRBV2 and TRBJ1-5, with 7 bases lining up with TRBD1. The CDR3 extends over 13 amino acids. Germline CDR1 and CDR2: SNHLY and FYNNEI. V shed 11 bases and J 3 bases; nucleotides not matched to a gene: 7. Here the CDR3 DNA reads TGTGCCGGAGGACAGGCCCTCAATCAGCCCCAGCATTTT. This translates into CAGGQALNQPQHF. Based on the CDR3 plus reference TRBV2 and TRBJ1-5, the full variable domain is EPEVTQTPSHQVTQMGQEVILRCVPISNHLYFYWYRQILGQKVEFLVSFYNNEISEKSEIFDDQFSVERPDGSNFTLKIRSTKLEDSAMYFCAGGQALNQPQHFGDGTRLSIL.

This sequence joins TRBV28 and TRBJ2-7, with 9 positions matching TRBD1. There are 18 residues in the CDR3. The V gene's germline CDR1 is MDHEN and CDR2 SYDVKM. With 3 bases clipped from V and 2 bases from J, the junction kept 14 bases outside the gene matches. The DNA for the CDR3 is TGTGCCAGCAGTTTTATTTTAAAGGTGGGACAGGGTACCTACGAGCAGTACTTC. It specifies CASSFILKVGQGTYEQYF.